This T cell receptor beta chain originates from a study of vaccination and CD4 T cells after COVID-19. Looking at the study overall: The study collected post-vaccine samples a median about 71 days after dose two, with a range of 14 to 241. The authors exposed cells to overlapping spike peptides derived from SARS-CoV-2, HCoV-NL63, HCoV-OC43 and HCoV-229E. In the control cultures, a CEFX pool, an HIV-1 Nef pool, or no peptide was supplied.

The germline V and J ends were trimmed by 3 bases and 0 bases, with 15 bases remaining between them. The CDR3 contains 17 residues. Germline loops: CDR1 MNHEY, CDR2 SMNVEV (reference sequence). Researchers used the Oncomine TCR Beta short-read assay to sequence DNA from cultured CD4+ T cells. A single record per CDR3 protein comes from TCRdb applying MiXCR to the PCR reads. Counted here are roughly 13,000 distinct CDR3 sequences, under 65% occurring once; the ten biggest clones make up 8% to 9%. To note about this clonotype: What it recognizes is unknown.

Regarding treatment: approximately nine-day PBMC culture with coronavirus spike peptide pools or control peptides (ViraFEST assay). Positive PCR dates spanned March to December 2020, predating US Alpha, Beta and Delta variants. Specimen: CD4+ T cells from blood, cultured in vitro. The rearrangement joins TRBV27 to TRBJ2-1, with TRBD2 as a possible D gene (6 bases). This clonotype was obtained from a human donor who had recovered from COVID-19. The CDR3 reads CASSFGGERSSYNEQFF. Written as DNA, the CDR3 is TGTGCCAGCAGTTTTGGAGGGGAGAGGAGCTCCTACAATGAGCAGTTCTTC.